The 13 T cell receptor beta chains reported below all come from one sample, sequenced in a study of blood T cell repertoires in COVID-19. TCRdb keeps only in-frame clones here, not all; method: immunoSEQ multiplex PCR. The sample consists of more than 150,000 clones, around 83% of them appearing once. Sequencing was carried out using peripheral blood. The receptors derive from a woman between 35 and 50 years old with acute or convalescent COVID-19.

The chain employs TRBV27 and TRBJ1-2, with 11 bases identical to TRBD1. This CDR3 has 16 amino acids. V was pared by 1 base and J by 8 bases, with 9 bases of the junction left unmatched. Looked up from germline, CDR1 is MNHEY and CDR2 is SMNVEV (reference sequence). The CDR3 sequence is CASSLLMGQGVGGYTF. In DNA form, the CDR3 reads TGTGCCAGCAGTTTATTGATGGGACAGGGGGTAGGAGGCTACACCTTC.

The J gene is TRBJ1-6, the V gene TRBV12-3 or TRBV12-4; D gene ambiguous. There are 13 residues in the CDR3. Trimming took off 3 bases at V and 7 bases at J, with 7 bases between the two ends. CDR3 sequence reads: CASSLSINSPLHF. CDR3 bases: TGTGCCAGCAGTTTGTCCATCAATTCACCCCTCCACTTT.

V gene TRBV27 combines with J gene TRBJ2-2; 7 positions agree with TRBD2. Germline CDR1 reads MNHEY; CDR2 reads SMNVEV (reference sequence). This CDR3 is built from 15 residues. Losses at the gene ends were 5 bases for V and 4 bases for J; bases not matched to a gene: 7. CDR3 loop: CASSLAGVVTGELFF. In DNA, the CDR3 is TGTGCCAGCAGTCTGGCGGGGGTAGTCACCGGGGAGCTGTTTTTT.

The count of this clone is one. V gene TRBV5-4 combines with J gene TRBJ2-3; 7 positions match TRBD1. Trimming at V came to 4 bases and at J to 5 bases, leaving 10 bases not matched to a gene. The V gene's germline CDR1 is SGHNT and CDR2 YYREEE (reference sequence). This CDR3 is 15 amino acids long. The CDR3 loop is CASSPSTGTGDTQYF. The CDR3 DNA reads as TGTGCCAGCAGCCCATCGACAGGGACCGGAGATACGCAGTATTTT.

This clone was observed a single time. The chain recombines TRBV5-1 with TRBJ2-3; possibly TRBD2 for D (6 bases). Germline-derived CDR1 and CDR2 are SGHRS and YFSETQ. The germline V and J ends were trimmed by 0 bases and 6 bases, with 11 bases remaining between them. The CDR3 runs 14 residues. DNA for the CDR3: TGCGCCAGCAGCTTGGGGGCCCGGGGGGATACGCAGTATTTT. Its protein is CASSLGARGDTQYF.

The J gene is TRBJ1-6, the V gene TRBV14; the D is unclear. The CDR3 is made up of 12 amino acids. Germline values: CDR1 SGHDN, CDR2 FVKESK. Between the trimmed V and J ends, which lost 4 bases and 8 bases, there was a span of 6 bases. CDR3 nucleotide sequence: TGTGCCAGCAGCCTACAATATTCACCCCTCCACTTT. Translation gives CASSLQYSPLHF.

V gene TRBV19 combines with J gene TRBJ2-1, with a possible D match to TRBD2 (6 bases). CDR1 is LNHDA and CDR2 is SQIVND in the germline V gene (reference sequence). The CDR3 sequence is 14 residues long. The germline V and J ends were trimmed by 3 bases and 10 bases, with 16 bases remaining between them. CDR3 DNA: TGTGCCAGTAGTATGACAAACGGGAGACGGGAGCAGTTCTTC. It codes for CASSMTNGRREQFF.

The V gene is TRBV11-2, the J gene TRBJ1-2; D may be TRBD1 (5 bases). V lost 4 bases and J 2 bases, leaving 14 bases between the germline ends. CDR1 is SGHAT and CDR2 is FQNNGV in the germline V gene. The CDR3 loop spans 15 amino acids. The CDR3 sequence is CASSSLRQLNYGYTF. The CDR3 DNA reads as TGTGCCAGCAGCTCCCTCAGACAGCTGAACTATGGCTACACCTTC.

This clone is a singleton in its sample. This chain uses TRBV5-1 with TRBJ2-5; perhaps TRBD1 as D (5 bases). This CDR3 is built from 15 residues. Germline V gene data show CDR1 as SGHRS and CDR2 as YFSETQ. Trimming removed 1 base at V and 5 bases at J, with 15 bases between. The CDR3 nucleotides are TGCGCCAGCAGCTTGATCCCCAGGGCCGGGGAGACCCAGTACTTC. It specifies CASSLIPRAGETQYF.

This clone was observed a single time. The chain carries TRBV4-1 and TRBJ2-7; D may be TRBD1 (7 bases). There are 15 residues in the CDR3. V gave up 4 bases and J gave up 7 bases, with 20 bases separating them. Germline V gene data show CDR1 as MGHRA and CDR2 as YSYEKL. DNA of the CDR3: TGCGCCAGCAGCCGTTTGACAGGGCGCGGGGAGGAGCAGTACTTC. Its protein is CASSRLTGRGEEQYF.

The V gene is TRBV6-5, the J gene TRBJ1-5; D unresolved. CDR1 and CDR2 (germline): MNHEY, SVGAGI. CDR3 length: 15 residues. Between the trimmed V and J ends, which lost 3 bases and 0 bases, there was a span of 9 bases. CDR3 in amino acids: CASSYGGYSNQPQHF. CDR3 nucleotides: TGTGCCAGCAGTTATGGAGGATATAGCAATCAGCCCCAGCATTTT.

This rearrangement joins TRBV6-5 to TRBJ1-5; 7 bases are a match to TRBD1. V dropped 5 bases and J dropped 3; count of bases not matched to a gene: 7. The CDR3 is 15 amino acids. Germline CDR1 and CDR2: MNHEY and SVGAGI. DNA of the CDR3: TGTGCCAGCAGTCGCGACAGGGCAGCCAATCAGCCCCAGCATTTT. Residues: CASSRDRAANQPQHF.

V usage is TRBV2 and J usage is TRBJ2-7; 8 nucleotides agree with TRBD1. The CDR3 is 12 residues long. V trimming: 11 bases; J trimming: 2 bases; junction bases outside the gene matches: 5. Per germline, CDR1 SNHLY and CDR2 FYNNEI. CDR3 nucleotides: TGTGCCGGGGGGACAGGTACCTACGAGCAGTACTTC. Its translation is CAGGTGTYEQYF.